The 27 T cell receptor beta chains below were found in one sample sequenced in a study of blood T cell repertoires in COVID-19. The assay was immunoSEQ multiplex PCR, and TCRdb's table has in-frame clones only and misses some. The table shows around 100,000 clones, with about 79% occurring only once. The sample comprised peripheral blood. These TCRs come from a woman of 80 years or more with active or convalescent COVID-19.

This clone has just one count. V gene TRBV28 combines with J gene TRBJ1-5, with D tentatively TRBD1 (6 bases). Germline V gives CDR1 MDHEN, CDR2 SYDVKM. V shed 6 bases and J shed 1 base, with 13 bases lying between them. This CDR3 contains 15 residues. This CDR3 reads CASSRGQTSNQPQHF. DNA for the CDR3: TGTGCCAGCAGCAGAGGACAGACGAGCAATCAGCCCCAGCATTTT.

DNA for the CDR3: TGTGCCAGCAGTCAACAGTATAACTATGGCTACACCTTC. Its translation is CASSQQYNYGYTF. V is TRBV28 and J is TRBJ1-2; D not certain. There are 13 residues in the CDR3. From germline, CDR1 is MDHEN and CDR2 SYDVKM. V lost 5 bases and J 1 base, leaving 8 bases between the germline ends.

J is TRBJ1-5 and V is TRBV19; TRBD1 matches 8 bases. J gave up 6 bases and V 4 bases, and 8 bases lay outside the gene matches. The length of the CDR3 is 15 residues. CDR1 and CDR2 from the germline V gene are LNHDA and SQIVND (reference sequence). This CDR3 is CASSSSGGRSQPQHF. The CDR3 DNA reads as TGTGCCAGTAGTAGTTCAGGGGGCCGAAGTCAGCCCCAGCATTTT.

This clone was recorded once. The chain recombines TRBV5-6 with TRBJ1-3; D perhaps matches TRBD1 (6 bases). Germline lookup yields CDR1 SGHDT and CDR2 YYEEEE. The CDR3 spans 14 residues. V was trimmed by 0 bases and J by 4 bases, leaving 8 bases between them. CDR3 in DNA: TGTGCCAGCAGCTTGGGTCAGGGGGGAAACACCATATATTTT. Translating it yields CASSLGQGGNTIYF.

The J gene is TRBJ1-2, the V gene TRBV5-1, with a tentative D call TRBD1 (5 bases). CDR3 length equals 15 residues. Trimming pared 0 bases from V and 2 bases from J, leaving 11 bases between. Germline CDR1 and CDR2: SGHRS and YFSETQ. This CDR3 is CASSLVSGENYGYTF. CDR3 bases: TGCGCCAGCAGCTTGGTCTCGGGGGAAAACTATGGCTACACCTTC.

This clone turned up a few times. The chain has TRBV28 and TRBJ1-1; the D is unclear. Germline assignment: CDR1 MDHEN and CDR2 SYDVKM. The CDR3 contains 15 residues. Trimming pared 5 bases from V and 0 bases from J, leaving 13 bases between. The CDR3 region has the DNA TGTGCCAGCAGTCCTTCGAATAGTTTGAACACTGAAGCTTTCTTT. Translation: CASSPSNSLNTEAFF.

V gene TRBV7-3 combines with J gene TRBJ2-1; D might be TRBD1 (5 bases). This CDR3 has 13 amino acids. V shed 3 bases and J shed 5 bases, with 8 bases lying between them. Germline assignment: CDR1 SGHTA and CDR2 FQGTGA. CDR3 loop: CASSLDTNNEQFF. The CDR3 region has the DNA TGTGCCAGCAGCTTGGACACTAACAATGAGCAGTTCTTC.

In its sample, this clone was seen once. V is TRBV3-1 (or the pseudogene TRBV3-2) and J is TRBJ2-7; tentative D call: TRBD1 (6 bases). V lost 7 bases and J lost 0, with 13 bases in between. Per germline, CDR1 LGHDT and CDR2 YNNKEL (reference sequence). CDR3 length: 14 residues. The CDR3 sequence is CASTKQGSSYEQYF. Here the CDR3 DNA reads TGTGCCAGCACCAAACAGGGAAGCTCCTACGAGCAGTACTTC.

The rearrangement joins TRBV11-3 to TRBJ2-1; D ambiguous. The germline gives CDR1 SGHNT, CDR2 YENEEA. There are 15 residues in the CDR3. V was cut by 5 bases and J by 4 bases, with 15 bases left in between. CDR3 region: CASSPESHGYNEQFF. The CDR3 nucleotides read TGTGCCAGCAGCCCGGAGAGTCACGGGTACAATGAGCAGTTCTTC.

This clone has a single count. The V call is TRBV5-6, the J call TRBJ1-3; D might be TRBD1 (6 bases). The CDR3 extends over 17 amino acids. From germline, CDR1 is SGHDT and CDR2 YYEEEE. With 1 base removed from V and 1 base from J, the gap between germline ends came to 15 bases. CDR3 DNA sequence: TGTGCCAGCAGCTTGACCGCGGGCAGGGGTTCTGGAAACACCATATATTTT. Its protein product is CASSLTAGRGSGNTIYF.

The chain has TRBV19 and TRBJ2-1; D gene uncertain. Germline CDR1 reads LNHDA; CDR2 reads SQIVND (reference sequence). The CDR3 has 18 amino acids. The ends were cut back, 2 bases at V and 0 bases at J, with 17 bases in the middle. The CDR3 spells CASSITLPSRRSYNEQFF. CDR3 bases: TGTGCCAGTAGTATAACCCTCCCTTCGCGGCGCTCCTACAATGAGCAGTTCTTC. The full variable domain, with the rest looked up from reference TRBV19 and TRBJ2-1, is DGGITQSPKYLFRKEGQNVTLSCEQNLNHDAMYWYRQDPGQGLRLIYYSQIVNDFQKGDIAEGYSVSREKKESFPLTVTSAQKNPTAFYLCASSITLPSRRSYNEQFFGPGTRLTVL.

The chain employs TRBV19 and TRBJ1-6, with 9 bases identical to TRBD1. Trimming at V came to 3 bases and at J to 10 bases, leaving 7 bases not matched to a gene. This CDR3 comprises 15 residues. In germline, CDR1 is LNHDA, CDR2 SQIVND (reference sequence). This chain's CDR3 is CASSIDGTGHSPLHF. For the CDR3, the DNA is TGTGCCAGTAGTATCGATGGGACAGGGCACTCACCCCTCCACTTT.

The J gene is TRBJ2-1, the V gene TRBV7-2, with 8 bases aligning to TRBD2. Germline trimming cut 4 bases from V and 5 bases from J; bases unmatched to any gene: 7. Germline-derived CDR1 and CDR2 are SGHTA and FQGNSA. This CDR3 is 15 amino acids long. The CDR3 here is CASSSWSGGDNEQFF. The CDR3 DNA reads as TGTGCCAGCAGCTCATGGAGCGGGGGTGACAATGAGCAGTTCTTC.

The rearrangement links TRBV3-1 (or the pseudogene TRBV3-2) to TRBJ1-1, with 10 positions matching TRBD1. From germline, CDR1 is LGHDT and CDR2 YNNKEL (reference sequence). This CDR3 is 14 amino acids long. The ends lost 0 bases at V and 12 bases at J; junction bases unmatched: 7. DNA for the CDR3: TGTGCCAGCAGCCAAGATCAAGGACAGGGGGTGTCTTTCTTT. Amino acids: CASSQDQGQGVSFF.

A word on this clone: In the same sample, other DNA sequences code for this CDR3. This chain uses TRBV11-2 with TRBJ1-2; TRBD1 matches at 7 bases. There are 15 residues in the CDR3. Trimming removed 1 base from V and 6 bases from J; junction bases left unmatched: 8. The germline CDR1 and CDR2 sequences are SGHAT and FQNNGV. The CDR3 loop reads CASSLGAGGIDGYTF. The CDR3 DNA reads TGTGCCAGCAGCTTAGGAGCAGGGGGGATCGATGGCTACACCTTC.

Remarks on this clone: Other DNA variants within this sample encode the same CDR3. The chain uses TRBV20-1 and TRBJ2-7; the D gene is possibly TRBD2 (6 bases). Germline values: CDR1 DFQATT, CDR2 SNEGSKA (reference sequence). This CDR3 region has 11 residues. V lost 3 bases to trimming and J lost 5 bases, with 8 bases between them. The CDR3 DNA reads TGCAGTGCTAGGAGCGGGCACGAGCAGTACTTC. Its translation: CSARSGHEQYF.

The rearrangement joins TRBV28 to TRBJ1-4, with a weak D call TRBD1 (5 bases). The CDR3 length is 16 residues. The V and J ends lost 1 base and 6 bases respectively, with 15 bases between them. CDR1 is MDHEN, CDR2 SYDVKM, per germline. The CDR3 here is CASSLSGRGRDEKLFF. The CDR3 bases are TGTGCCAGCAGTTTATCAGGCCGGGGGAGGGATGAAAAACTGTTTTTT. Full variable domain (rest looked up from reference TRBV28 and TRBJ1-4): DVKVTQSSRYLVKRTGEKVFLECVQDMDHENMFWYRQDPGLGLRLIYFSYDVKMKEKGDIPEGYSVSREKKERFSLILESASTNQTSMYLCASSLSGRGRDEKLFFGSGTQLSVL.

The rearrangement links TRBV10-3 to TRBJ2-7, with TRBD2 matching over 7 bases. Trimming at V came to 4 bases and at J to 5 bases, leaving 11 bases not matched to a gene. This CDR3 is built from 15 residues. Germline V lookup: CDR1 ENHRY, CDR2 SYGVKD. This CDR3 is CAISGRGTAGNEQYF. The CDR3 DNA reads TGTGCCATCAGTGGGCGGGGGACGGCCGGTAACGAGCAGTACTTC.

The genes are TRBV30 and TRBJ1-2; 8 bases agree with TRBD1. The CDR3 has 13 amino acids. V was clipped by 3 bases and J by 8 bases; unmatched bases: 8. CDR1 is GTSNPN and CDR2 is SVGIG in the germline V gene (reference sequence). The CDR3, as DNA: TGTGCCTGGAGCCGGGACAGGCCTATGGGCTACACCTTC. Translation gives CAWSRDRPMGYTF.

The chain employs TRBV2 and TRBJ2-5; possible D gene TRBD1, 5 bases. The CDR3 runs to 14 residues. Between the trimmed V and J ends, which lost 2 bases and 2 bases, there was a span of 9 bases. CDR1 and CDR2 (germline): SNHLY, FYNNEI. The CDR3 loop is CASSELTAQETQYF. The DNA of the CDR3 is TGTGCCAGCAGTGAATTGACAGCGCAAGAGACCCAGTACTTC.

This clone turned up a few times. CDR3 residues: CASSQDRPGEQYF. In DNA, the CDR3 is TGTGCCAGCAGCCAAGATCGGCCGGGAGAGCAGTACTTC. The chain recombines TRBV3-1 (or the pseudogene TRBV3-2) with TRBJ2-7; possible D gene TRBD2, 5 bases. Per the germline V gene, CDR1 is LGHDT and CDR2 is YNNKEL (reference sequence). The CDR3 has 13 residues. Deletions cut 0 bases from V and 7 bases from J, with 10 bases between.

This chain connects TRBV12-3 or TRBV12-4 to TRBJ2-2; D remains ambiguous. Deletions cut 5 bases from V and 5 bases from J, with 6 bases between. The CDR3 runs 12 residues. The CDR3 sequence: CASSLRTGELFF. DNA of the CDR3: TGTGCCAGCAGTCTACGGACCGGGGAGCTGTTTTTT.

In its sample, this clone was seen once. This sequence joins TRBV11-2 and TRBJ2-1; 7 bases map to TRBD2. Per the germline V gene, CDR1 is SGHAT and CDR2 is FQNNGV. With V trimmed by 3 bases and J by 0 bases, 5 bases remained unmatched. The CDR3 consists of 16 residues. As DNA, the CDR3 is TGTGCCAGCAGCTTCATAGCGGGTGGCTCCTACAATGAGCAGTTCTTC. Translated, it gives CASSFIAGGSYNEQFF.

The chain employs TRBV5-1 and TRBJ1-3; 7 bases match TRBD1. The CDR3 length is 14 residues. With 3 bases clipped from V and 7 bases from J, the junction kept 7 bases outside the gene matches. CDR1 is SGHRS, CDR2 YFSETQ, per germline. The CDR3 reads CASSSDRMKNTIYF. As DNA, the CDR3 is TGCGCCAGCAGCTCGGACAGGATGAAGAACACCATATATTTT.

The chain combines TRBV7-2 with TRBJ1-2; tentatively, D is TRBD1 (5 bases). The CDR3 runs to 16 residues. The germline gives CDR1 SGHTA, CDR2 FQGNSA. With 5 bases removed from V and 1 base from J, the gap between germline ends came to 17 bases. In DNA form, the CDR3 reads TGTGCCAGCAGCCAAAACCCGGCAGGGATTAACTATGGCTACACCTTC. It encodes CASSQNPAGINYGYTF.

The chain combines TRBV27 with TRBJ1-1; no firm D call. CDR3 length: 15 residues. The germline CDR1 and CDR2 sequences are MNHEY and SMNVEV (reference sequence). V dropped 2 bases and J dropped 1 base, with 11 bases sitting between them. CDR3 loop: CASSLRQTGNTEAFF. The DNA for the CDR3 is TGTGCCAGCAGTTTAAGGCAGACTGGGAACACTGAAGCTTTCTTT.

This clone was picked up one time. This sequence joins TRBV6-2 or TRBV6-3 and TRBJ1-3, with TRBD1 as a possible D gene (5 bases). CDR1 and CDR2 (germline): MNHEY, SVGEGT. This CDR3 has 16 residues. Trimming removed 0 bases at V and 4 bases at J, with 13 bases between. The DNA for the CDR3 is TGTGCCAGCAGTTACTCCCTCGACAGTGGCGGAAACACCATATATTTT. Amino acids: CASSYSLDSGGNTIYF.